The sequence of this T cell receptor beta chain was determined in a study of technical replicates of blood from four donors. Trimming at V came to 6 bases and at J to 3 bases, leaving 3 bases not matched to a gene. CDR1 SNHLY and CDR2 FYNNEI come from the germline V gene. CDR3 length: 13 residues. Method: immunoSEQ multiplex PCR; TCRdb's copy keeps in-frame clones and lacks some. The sample contains around 83,000 clones, around 92% of which appear only once. Sequencing was carried out using T cells isolated from PBMCs. V is TRBV2 and J is TRBJ2-3, with 7 bases fitting TRBD1. The clonotype comes from a human donor in good health. Some clones in this sample may be carry-over from other donors' samples. The CDR3 DNA reads as TGTGCCAGCAGCCTGACAGGGACAGATACGCAGTATTTT. As protein: CASSLTGTDTQYF. Variable domain in full (rest from reference TRBV2 and TRBJ2-3): EPEVTQTPSHQVTQMGQEVILRCVPISNHLYFYWYRQILGQKVEFLVSFYNNEISEKSEIFDDQFSVERPDGSNFTLKIRSTKLEDSAMYFCASSLTGTDTQYFGPGTRLTVL.